The 32 T cell receptor beta chains listed next were all sequenced from one sample in a study of long-term antiretroviral therapy in people with HIV. At survey level, the immunoSEQ assay was run in its v3.0 version. TCRdb's copy holds only in-frame clones and misses some; the assay was immunoSEQ multiplex PCR. The top ten hold 12% of the sample, which has 20,000 to 25,000 clones, roughly three quarters seen once. Sequenced material: unsorted PBMCs, taken about 21 months before starting antiretroviral therapy. These receptors all come from a woman aged 40 to 50 with HIV.

This chain joins TRBV11-2 and TRBJ2-5, with 12 positions matching TRBD2. Germline CDR1 SGHAT, CDR2 FQNNGV. J gave up 3 bases and V 4 bases, and 12 bases lay outside the gene matches. This CDR3 spans 18 amino acids. The CDR3 spells CASSWGTSGRGSKETQYF. The CDR3 DNA is TGTGCCAGCAGCTGGGGGACTAGCGGGCGCGGGTCGAAAGAGACCCAGTACTTC.

The chain is built from TRBV4-2 and TRBJ2-4, with D tentatively TRBD1 (5 bases). CDR3 length equals 16 residues. Germline V lookup: CDR1 LGHNA, CDR2 YNFKEQ. The V gene lost 5 bases and the J gene lost 0 bases, with 14 bases spanning the gap. The DNA for the CDR3 is TGTGCCAGCAGCGAGCAGGGAACCCTAGCCAAAAACATTCAGTACTTC. Translation gives CASSEQGTLAKNIQYF.

The chain employs TRBV5-1 and TRBJ2-2; a possible D gene is TRBD1 (5 bases). The CDR3 has 16 amino acids. Germline CDR1 and CDR2: SGHRS and YFSETQ. V was clipped by 0 bases and J by 1 base, with 10 bases between them. In DNA form, the CDR3 reads TGCGCCAGCAGCTTGGGGACAAGACAGAACACCGGGGAGCTGTTTTTT. This translates into CASSLGTRQNTGELFF.

The rearrangement joins TRBV7-2 to TRBJ1-2; the match to TRBD1 covers 9 bases. Germline loops: CDR1 SGHTA, CDR2 FQGNSA. CDR3 size: 15 residues. The V gene end was trimmed by 5 bases and the J gene end by 3 bases; junction bases not matched to a gene: 7. CDR3 residues: CASSLTQGAYYGYTF. The CDR3 coding sequence is TGTGCCAGCAGCCTCACACAGGGGGCCTACTATGGCTACACCTTC.

This clone is a singleton in its sample. The gene calls are TRBV5-4 and TRBJ1-1; D might be TRBD1 (6 bases). V was trimmed by 3 bases and J by 2 bases, leaving 17 bases between them. The CDR3 consists of 16 residues. Germline CDR1 and CDR2: SGHNT and YYREEE (reference sequence). The CDR3 reads CASSWGRGGINTEAFF. The CDR3 DNA follows: TGTGCCAGCAGCTGGGGGCGGGGGGGGATCAACACTGAAGCTTTCTTT. The full variable domain, rest sourced from reference TRBV5-4 and TRBJ1-1, is ETGVTQSPTHLIKTRGQQVTLRCSSQSGHNTVSWYQQALGQGPQFIFQYYREEENGRGNFPPRFSGLQFPNYSSELNVNALELDDSALYLCASSWGRGGINTEAFFGQGTRLTVV.

This clone was observed a single time. The chain links TRBV5-4 to TRBJ2-7; a possible D gene is TRBD2 (5 bases). Per the germline V gene, CDR1 is SGHNT and CDR2 is YYREEE (reference sequence). The CDR3 covers 14 residues. V gave up 4 bases and J gave up 3 bases, with 14 bases separating them. The chain's CDR3 is CASSLGTEGYEQYF. CDR3 DNA sequence: TGTGCCAGCAGCCTGGGAACCGAGGGCTACGAGCAGTACTTC.

The V and J genes are TRBV5-1 and TRBJ2-7; the D is unclear. Germline V gene lookup returns CDR1 SGHRS and CDR2 YFSETQ. The CDR3 contains 14 residues. The V end lost 1 base, the J end lost 1 base, and 9 bases lay between the germline ends. The CDR3 spells CASSLTGSSYEQYF. The CDR3 DNA is TGCGCCAGCAGCTTGACGGGTTCTTCCTACGAGCAGTACTTC.

This clone showed up just a few times. The chain has TRBV28 and TRBJ1-5; a possible D gene is TRBD1 (5 bases). Germline V gene lookup returns CDR1 MDHEN and CDR2 SYDVKM. The V end was cut by 5 bases, the J end by 2 bases, with 13 bases between. CDR3 size: 15 residues. Written as DNA, the CDR3 is TGTGCCAGCAGTCCTGGGACCCGGGGCAATCAGCCCCAGCATTTT. This gives the protein CASSPGTRGNQPQHF.

This clone was seen a few times. V is TRBV10-1 and J is TRBJ2-7; TRBD2 might be the D (6 bases). This CDR3 has 15 amino acids. V shed 4 bases and J shed 3 bases, with 16 bases lying between them. Germline-derived CDR1 and CDR2 are WNHNN and SYGVQD (reference sequence). CDR3 residues: CASSGPGTEIYEQYF. In nucleotides, the CDR3 is TGCGCCAGCAGTGGCCCAGGGACTGAAATCTACGAGCAGTACTTC.

The chain links TRBV7-9 to TRBJ2-5; D not certain. The CDR3 is 13 amino acids. The germline V and J ends were trimmed by 5 bases and 2 bases, with 9 bases remaining between them. From germline, CDR1 is SEHNR and CDR2 FQNEAQ (reference sequence). This chain's CDR3 is CASSPPQQETQYF. CDR3 DNA: TGTGCCAGCAGCCCCCCCCAGCAAGAGACCCAGTACTTC.

The chain combines TRBV5-6 with TRBJ2-3, with 9 positions matching TRBD1. This CDR3 has 15 amino acids. Germline-derived CDR1 and CDR2 are SGHDT and YYEEEE. Unmatched junction bases numbered 9, after V lost 4 bases and J lost 6 bases. The DNA of the CDR3 is TGTGCCAGCAGCCCGTGGGACAGGGTCCGCGATACGCAGTATTTT. As protein: CASSPWDRVRDTQYF. Full variable domain (missing parts from reference TRBV5-6 and TRBJ2-3): DAGVTQSPTHLIKTRGQQVTLRCSPKSGHDTVSWYQQALGQGPQFIFQYYEEEERQRGNFPDRFSGHQFPNYSSELNVNALLLGDSALYLCASSPWDRVRDTQYFGPGTRLTVL.

J is TRBJ2-1 and V is TRBV5-6, with 7 bases that match TRBD2. The CDR3 sequence is 15 residues long. Germline CDR1 and CDR2: SGHDT and YYEEEE. V lost 4 bases to trimming and J lost 0 bases; unmatched junction nucleotides: 4. The CDR3 here is CASSVWGGSYNEQFF. Written as DNA, the CDR3 is TGTGCCAGCAGCGTTTGGGGGGGCTCCTACAATGAGCAGTTCTTC.

In its sample, this clone was seen once. The chain has TRBV10-3 and TRBJ2-5; possibly TRBD1 for D (5 bases). This CDR3 is built from 13 residues. Trimming took 8 bases from V and 4 from J, leaving 14 bases between them. The germline gives CDR1 ENHRY, CDR2 SYGVKD. This chain's CDR3 is CAIGLVQGETQYF. The CDR3 nucleotides read TGTGCCATCGGTTTGGTTCAGGGAGAGACCCAGTACTTC.

This chain's CDR3 is CASSYDRSNEKLFF. CDR3 DNA: TGTGCCAGCAGCTATGACAGGTCTAATGAAAAACTGTTTTTT. The chain combines TRBV7-9 with TRBJ1-4; D possibly corresponds to TRBD1 (6 bases). The V gene's germline CDR1 is SEHNR and CDR2 FQNEAQ (reference sequence). This CDR3 has 14 residues. The V end lost 4 bases, the J end lost 3 bases, and 9 bases lay between the germline ends.

V gene TRBV5-6 combines with J gene TRBJ2-6; tentatively, D is TRBD1 (6 bases). The CDR3 has 19 residues. The V gene lost 3 bases and the J gene lost 1 base, with 20 bases spanning the gap. Germline CDR1 reads SGHDT; CDR2 reads YYEEEE. In nucleotides, the CDR3 is TGTGCCAGCAGCTCACCGGGACACATCTTAAGTTCTGGGGCCAACGTCCTGACTTTC. It yields the protein CASSSPGHILSSGANVLTF. The variable domain in full, with the rest retrieved from reference TRBV5-6 and TRBJ2-6, is DAGVTQSPTHLIKTRGQQVTLRCSPKSGHDTVSWYQQALGQGPQFIFQYYEEEERQRGNFPDRFSGHQFPNYSSELNVNALLLGDSALYLCASSSPGHILSSGANVLTFGAGSRLTVL.

V usage is TRBV27 and J usage is TRBJ2-5; the D is unclear. V was pared by 10 bases and J by 2 bases, with 20 bases between. Germline V gene data show CDR1 as MNHEY and CDR2 as SMNVEV (reference sequence). This CDR3 spans 15 amino acids. In DNA, the CDR3 is TGTGCCACTTCGAATGGTATCGTAGGGCAAGAGACCCAGTACTTC. Protein: CATSNGIVGQETQYF.

The chain links TRBV6-5 to TRBJ2-2; possibly TRBD2 for D (5 bases). Trimming pared 5 bases from V and 8 bases from J, leaving 15 bases between. Germline assignment: CDR1 MNHEY and CDR2 SVGAGI. The CDR3 runs 14 residues. CDR3 amino acids: CASSTSTGVGELFF. For the CDR3, the DNA is TGTGCCAGCAGTACTTCTACCGGGGTTGGGGAGCTGTTTTTT.

The rearrangement uses TRBV5-1 and TRBJ2-7, with D perhaps matching TRBD2 (5 bases). CDR3 length equals 14 residues. V lost 0 bases and J 7 bases, leaving 14 bases between the germline ends. The V gene's germline CDR1 is SGHRS and CDR2 YFSETQ. CDR3 DNA: TGCGCCAGCAGCTTGGTAGCCGGGGATCGGGAGCAGTACTTC. Translation: CASSLVAGDREQYF.

This clone was seen a few times. The rearrangement uses TRBV10-1 and TRBJ2-1; D tentatively fits TRBD1 or TRBD2 (6 bases each). The CDR3 consists of 15 residues. CDR1 and CDR2 from the germline V gene are WNHNN and SYGVQD (reference sequence). V lost 3 bases and J 5 bases, leaving 14 bases between the germline ends. The CDR3 DNA sequence: TGCGCCAGCAGTGAAGACGGGGGCGCTCACAATGAGCAGTTCTTC. Amino acid sequence: CASSEDGGAHNEQFF.

V is TRBV14 and J is TRBJ2-7; no firm D call. Trimming left V 3 bases short and J 6 bases short, with 12 bases between. Germline CDR1 SGHDN, CDR2 FVKESK. This CDR3 has 13 residues. Here the CDR3 reads CASSQSLELEQYF. The CDR3 nucleotides are TGTGCCAGCAGCCAGTCCTTGGAACTCGAGCAGTACTTC. Full variable domain (remainder filled in from reference TRBV14 and TRBJ2-7): EAGVTQFPSHSVIEKGQTVTLRCDPISGHDNLYWYRRVMGKEIKFLLHFVKESKQDESGMPNNRFLAERTGGTYSTLKVQPAELEDSGVYFCASSQSLELEQYFGPGTRLTVT.

V is TRBV5-5 and J is TRBJ2-3; the match to TRBD2 covers 12 bases. The germline gives CDR1 SGHKS, CDR2 YYEKEE (reference sequence). The CDR3 consists of 18 residues. Germline trimming cut 0 bases from V and 2 bases from J; bases unmatched to any gene: 7. CDR3 protein: CASSLAILAGGDTDTQYF. In DNA form, the CDR3 reads TGTGCCAGCAGCTTGGCCATACTAGCGGGAGGTGACACAGATACGCAGTATTTT.

The gene calls are TRBV27 and TRBJ1-1; the D is unclear. Trimming took off 3 bases at V and 4 bases at J, with 9 bases between the two ends. The CDR3 covers 13 residues. Germline assignment: CDR1 MNHEY and CDR2 SMNVEV (reference sequence). This CDR3 is CASSFGVTTEAFF. DNA for the CDR3: TGTGCCAGCAGTTTTGGGGTTACCACTGAAGCTTTCTTT.

The V call is TRBV30, the J call TRBJ1-1; no definite D call. Germline V gene sequence: CDR1 GTSNPN, CDR2 SVGIG (reference sequence). V was cut by 3 bases and J by 9 bases, with 14 bases left in between. The CDR3 is 12 residues long. The CDR3 DNA reads TGTGCCTGGAGCCCAGACCGGTTTAAAGCTTTCTTT. This gives the protein CAWSPDRFKAFF.

The chain employs TRBV5-1 and TRBJ1-1; 11 bases align to TRBD1. V shed 4 bases, J shed 5 bases, and the junction held 7 bases outside the gene matches. This CDR3 has 15 residues. Germline V gives CDR1 SGHRS, CDR2 YFSETQ. The CDR3 here is CASSPGQGALTEAFF. Here the CDR3 DNA reads TGCGCCAGCAGCCCCGGACAGGGGGCTTTGACTGAAGCTTTCTTT.

This clone has just a few counts. DNA of the CDR3: TGTGCCAGCAGCCAGGCATCAGGCTACGAGCAGTACTTC. Its protein is CASSQASGYEQYF. The chain combines TRBV7-6 with TRBJ2-7; D is uncertain. The CDR3 consists of 13 residues. The ends were cut back, 5 bases at V and 3 bases at J, with 11 bases in the middle. CDR1 is SGHVS, CDR2 FNYEAQ, per germline.

This clone was counted only a few times. J is TRBJ1-1 and V is TRBV4-2; 7 bases map to TRBD1. The germline gives CDR1 LGHNA, CDR2 YNFKEQ. The junction had 10 bases not matched to a gene; V was cut back by 1 base and J by 5 bases. The CDR3 is 16 residues long. In DNA form, the CDR3 reads TGTGCCAGCAGCCAAGGTACAGGGGTTCGTGGAACTGAAGCTTTCTTT. It encodes CASSQGTGVRGTEAFF.

The J gene is TRBJ2-1, the V gene TRBV10-3; D remains ambiguous. Per germline, CDR1 ENHRY and CDR2 SYGVKD. The CDR3 length is 11 residues. V shed 4 bases and J shed 10 bases, with 8 bases lying between them. The CDR3 DNA reads as TGTGCCATCAGTGGTGTCGGGGAGCAGTTCTTC. It translates to CAISGVGEQFF.

This sequence joins TRBV19 and TRBJ2-1; 9 nucleotides agree with TRBD1. The germline V gene has CDR1 LNHDA and CDR2 SQIVND (reference sequence). With 5 bases clipped from V and 0 bases from J, the junction kept 2 bases outside the gene matches. CDR3 length: 15 residues. The CDR3 region is CASSPDRGSYNEQFF. The CDR3 DNA reads TGTGCCAGTAGTCCGGACAGGGGCTCCTACAATGAGCAGTTCTTC.

The chain carries TRBV15 and TRBJ2-5, with 9 bases that match TRBD1. Trimming cost V 0 bases and J 5 bases; bases outside gene matches: 10. CDR3 size: 17 residues. The germline V gene has CDR1 LNHNV and CDR2 YYDKDF (reference sequence). The CDR3: CATSRERGTGRWETQYF. DNA for the CDR3: TGTGCCACCAGCAGAGAGCGAGGGACAGGGAGGTGGGAGACCCAGTACTTC.

This clone was detected once. V is TRBV4-2 and J is TRBJ1-3, with unresolved D. The CDR3 extends over 15 amino acids. Germline CDR1 LGHNA, CDR2 YNFKEQ. V lost 3 bases and J 8 bases, leaving 17 bases between the germline ends. The CDR3 DNA follows: TGTGCCAGCAGCCAGGGATCCAACCTTGGGTACACCATATATTTT. Amino acids: CASSQGSNLGYTIYF.

This chain links TRBV6-5 with TRBJ2-7, with D possibly TRBD1 on 6 matching bases. This CDR3 is 15 amino acids long. Trimming stripped 4 bases from V and 2 bases from J, with 15 bases between. Germline V CDR1 and CDR2: MNHEY, SVGAGI. The CDR3 nucleotides read TGTGCCAGCAGTTCACAGGGAAGGCTAACCTACGAGCAGTACTTC. Translating it yields CASSSQGRLTYEQYF.

This clone was picked up one time. The chain couples TRBV7-9 to TRBJ2-7; 12 positions match TRBD1. The CDR3 contains 13 residues. V gave up 8 bases and J gave up 6 bases; unmatched junction bases: 5. Germline values: CDR1 SEHNR, CDR2 FQNEAQ (reference sequence). This CDR3 reads CASGGQGATEQYF. The CDR3 region has the DNA TGTGCCAGCGGGGGACAGGGGGCCACCGAGCAGTACTTC.